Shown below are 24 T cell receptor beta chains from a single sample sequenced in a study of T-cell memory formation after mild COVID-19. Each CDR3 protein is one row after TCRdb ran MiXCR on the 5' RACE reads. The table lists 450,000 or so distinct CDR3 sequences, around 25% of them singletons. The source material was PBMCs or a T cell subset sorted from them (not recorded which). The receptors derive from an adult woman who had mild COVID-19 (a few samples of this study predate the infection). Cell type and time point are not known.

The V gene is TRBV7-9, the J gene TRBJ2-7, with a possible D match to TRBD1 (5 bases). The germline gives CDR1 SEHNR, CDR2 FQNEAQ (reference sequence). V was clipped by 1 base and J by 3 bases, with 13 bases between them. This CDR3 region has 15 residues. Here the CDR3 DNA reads TGTGCCAGCAGCTTAGTGGGCAGGGTTGACTACGAGCAGTACTTC. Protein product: CASSLVGRVDYEQYF.

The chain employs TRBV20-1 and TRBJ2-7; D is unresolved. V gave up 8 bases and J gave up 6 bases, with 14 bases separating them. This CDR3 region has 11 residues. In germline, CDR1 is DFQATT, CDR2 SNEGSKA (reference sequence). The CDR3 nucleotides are TGCAGTCACTTCCTTGATGGCGAGCAGTACTTC. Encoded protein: CSHFLDGEQYF.

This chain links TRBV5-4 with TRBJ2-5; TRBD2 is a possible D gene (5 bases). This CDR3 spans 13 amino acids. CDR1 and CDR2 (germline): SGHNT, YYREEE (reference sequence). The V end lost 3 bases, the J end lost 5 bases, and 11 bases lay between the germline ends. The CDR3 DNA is TGTGCCAGCAGCTCCACTAGGATGGAGACCCAGTACTTC. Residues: CASSSTRMETQYF.

The CDR3 nucleotides are TGTGCCAGCAGCGGGCCACGAGCGGGGGGCACAGATACGCAGTATTTT. Residues: CASSGPRAGGTDTQYF. The rearrangement joins TRBV9 to TRBJ2-3; TRBD2 matches at 8 bases. The germline V gene encodes CDR1 SGDLS and CDR2 YYNGEE. V was clipped by 3 bases and J by 1 base; unmatched bases: 7. CDR3 length: 16 residues.

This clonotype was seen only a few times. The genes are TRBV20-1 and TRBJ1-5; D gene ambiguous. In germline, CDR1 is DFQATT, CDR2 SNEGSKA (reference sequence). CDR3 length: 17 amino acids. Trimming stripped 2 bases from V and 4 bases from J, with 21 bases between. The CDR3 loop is CSARPTAGRRPNQPQHF. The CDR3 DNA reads TGCAGTGCTAGACCGACGGCCGGGCGGCGGCCTAATCAGCCCCAGCATTTT.

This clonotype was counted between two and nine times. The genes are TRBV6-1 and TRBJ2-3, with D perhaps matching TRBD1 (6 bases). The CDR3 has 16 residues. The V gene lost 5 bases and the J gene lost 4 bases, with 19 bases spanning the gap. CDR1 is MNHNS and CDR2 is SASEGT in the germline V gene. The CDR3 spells CASSKAVVGAPDTQYF. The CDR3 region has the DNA TGTGCCAGCAGTAAGGCGGTGGTGGGGGCTCCAGATACGCAGTATTTT.

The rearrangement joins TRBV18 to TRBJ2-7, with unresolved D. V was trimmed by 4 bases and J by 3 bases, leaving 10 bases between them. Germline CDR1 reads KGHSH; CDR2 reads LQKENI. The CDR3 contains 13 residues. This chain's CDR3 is CASSQGIYYEQYF. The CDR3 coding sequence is TGTGCCAGCTCACAGGGCATCTACTACGAGCAGTACTTC.

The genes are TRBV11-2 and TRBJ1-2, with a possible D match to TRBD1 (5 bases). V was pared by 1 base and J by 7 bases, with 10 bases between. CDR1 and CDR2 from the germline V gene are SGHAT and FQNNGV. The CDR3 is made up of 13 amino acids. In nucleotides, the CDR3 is TGTGCCAGCAGCTTAGTTCAGGGCGGTGGCTACACCTTC. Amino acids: CASSLVQGGGYTF. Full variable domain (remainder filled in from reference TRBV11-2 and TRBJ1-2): EAGVAQSPRYKIIEKRQSVAFWCNPISGHATLYWYQQILGQGPKLLIQFQNNGVVDDSQLPKDRFSAERLKGVDSTLKIQPAKLEDSAVYLCASSLVQGGGYTFGSGTRLTVV.

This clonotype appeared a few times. The CDR3 reads CASTPGSGRNYGYTF. As DNA, the CDR3 is TGCGCCAGCACCCCTGGGTCGGGACGGAACTATGGCTACACCTTC. V usage is TRBV5-1 and J usage is TRBJ1-2, with a tentative D call TRBD1 (5 bases). Germline V gene data show CDR1 as SGHRS and CDR2 as YFSETQ. The CDR3 contains 15 residues. V lost 6 bases and J 2 bases, leaving 17 bases between the germline ends.

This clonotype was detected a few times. The chain's CDR3 is CASSESGAVEKLFF. As DNA, the CDR3 is TGTGCCAGCAGTGAATCGGGGGCGGTTGAAAAACTGTTTTTT. The chain has TRBV12-3 or TRBV12-4 and TRBJ1-4; maybe TRBD1 (6 bases). This CDR3 spans 14 amino acids. The ends were cut back, 5 bases at V and 7 bases at J, with 14 bases in the middle.

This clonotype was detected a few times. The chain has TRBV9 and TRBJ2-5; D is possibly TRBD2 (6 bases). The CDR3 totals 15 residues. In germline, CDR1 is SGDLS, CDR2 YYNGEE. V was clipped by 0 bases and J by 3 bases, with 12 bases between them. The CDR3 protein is CASSVATASEETQYF. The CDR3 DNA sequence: TGTGCCAGCAGCGTAGCTACGGCTAGCGAAGAGACCCAGTACTTC.

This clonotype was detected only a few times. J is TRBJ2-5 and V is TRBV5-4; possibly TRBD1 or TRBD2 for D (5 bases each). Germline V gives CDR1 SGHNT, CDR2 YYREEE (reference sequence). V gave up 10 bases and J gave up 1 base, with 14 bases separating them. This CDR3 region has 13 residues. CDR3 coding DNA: TGTGCCTACAACGGGGCCCCCCAAGAGACCCAGTACTTC. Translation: CAYNGAPQETQYF.

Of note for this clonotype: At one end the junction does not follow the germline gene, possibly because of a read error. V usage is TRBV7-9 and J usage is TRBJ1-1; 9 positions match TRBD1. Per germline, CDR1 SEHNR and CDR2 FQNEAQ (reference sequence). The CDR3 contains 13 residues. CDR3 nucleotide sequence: TGTGCCAGCAGCTTAATTAGGAGGGACAGGGCTGGATTT. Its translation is CASSLIRRDRAGF.

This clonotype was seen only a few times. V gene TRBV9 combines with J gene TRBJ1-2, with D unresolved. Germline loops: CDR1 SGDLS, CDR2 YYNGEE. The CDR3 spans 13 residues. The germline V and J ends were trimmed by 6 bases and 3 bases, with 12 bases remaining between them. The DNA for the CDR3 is TGTGCCAGCACGCGGCCCGGGGACTATGGCTACACCTTC. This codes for CASTRPGDYGYTF.

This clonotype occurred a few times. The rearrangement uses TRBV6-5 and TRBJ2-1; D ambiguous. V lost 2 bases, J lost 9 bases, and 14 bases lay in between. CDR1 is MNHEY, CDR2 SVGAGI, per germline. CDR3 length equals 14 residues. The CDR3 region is CASSYGPHASEQFF. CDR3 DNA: TGTGCCAGCAGTTACGGCCCTCATGCGAGTGAGCAGTTCTTC.

In DNA form, the CDR3 reads TGTGCCAGCACAGACCAAGGTAGCGGGAGGGTCAATGAGCAGTTCTTC. Its protein is CASTDQGSGRVNEQFF. V and J are TRBV11-3 and TRBJ2-1; 11 nucleotides agree with TRBD2. Germline V gene sequence: CDR1 SGHNT, CDR2 YENEEA. This CDR3 spans 16 amino acids. Trimming took 7 bases from V and 6 from J; bases not matched to a gene: 11. Filled out from reference TRBV11-3 and TRBJ2-1, the complete variable domain reads EAGVVQSPRYKIIEKKQPVAFWCNPISGHNTLYWYLQNLGQGPELLIRYENEEAVDDSQLPKDRFSAERLKGVDSTLKIQPAELGDSAVYLCASTDQGSGRVNEQFFGPGTRLTVL.

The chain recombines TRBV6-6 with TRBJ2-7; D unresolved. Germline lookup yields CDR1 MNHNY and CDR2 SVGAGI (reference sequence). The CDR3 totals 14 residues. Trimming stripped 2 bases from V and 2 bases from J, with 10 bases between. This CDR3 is CASSYPGEPYEQYF. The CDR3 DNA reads TGTGCCAGCAGTTACCCCGGAGAGCCCTACGAGCAGTACTTC.

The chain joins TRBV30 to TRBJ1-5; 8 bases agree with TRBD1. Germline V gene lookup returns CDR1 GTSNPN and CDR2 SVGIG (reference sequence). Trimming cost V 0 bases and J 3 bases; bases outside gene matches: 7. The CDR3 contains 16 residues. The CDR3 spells CAWSVLTGDFNQPQHF. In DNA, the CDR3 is TGTGCCTGGAGTGTCCTGACAGGGGACTTCAATCAGCCCCAGCATTTT.

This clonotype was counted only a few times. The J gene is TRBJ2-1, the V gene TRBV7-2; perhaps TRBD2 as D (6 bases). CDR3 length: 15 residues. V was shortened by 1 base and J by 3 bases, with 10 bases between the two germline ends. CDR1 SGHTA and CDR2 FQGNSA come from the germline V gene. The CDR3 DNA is TGTGCCAGCAGCTTAGGTGCGGGGATCTACAATGAGCAGTTCTTC. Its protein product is CASSLGAGIYNEQFF.

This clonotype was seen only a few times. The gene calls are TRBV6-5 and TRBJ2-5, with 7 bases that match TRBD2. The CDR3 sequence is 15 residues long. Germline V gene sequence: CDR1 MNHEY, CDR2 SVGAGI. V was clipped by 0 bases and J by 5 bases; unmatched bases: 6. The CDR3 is CASSYSSGVPETQYF. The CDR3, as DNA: TGTGCCAGCAGTTACTCGAGCGGGGTTCCGGAGACCCAGTACTTC.

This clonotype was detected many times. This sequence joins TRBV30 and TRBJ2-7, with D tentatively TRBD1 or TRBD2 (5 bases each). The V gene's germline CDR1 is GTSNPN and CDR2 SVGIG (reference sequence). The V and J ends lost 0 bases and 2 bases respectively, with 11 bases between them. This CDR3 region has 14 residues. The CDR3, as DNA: TGTGCCTGGAGTGTGGGGACGTGGACCTACGAGCAGTACTTC. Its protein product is CAWSVGTWTYEQYF.

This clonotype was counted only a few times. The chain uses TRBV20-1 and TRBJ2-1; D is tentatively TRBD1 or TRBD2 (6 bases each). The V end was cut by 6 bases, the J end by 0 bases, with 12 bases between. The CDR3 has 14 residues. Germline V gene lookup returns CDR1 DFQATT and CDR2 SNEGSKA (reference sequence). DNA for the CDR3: TGCAGTGCGGGGGGCGGGCTCTCCTACAATGAGCAGTTCTTC. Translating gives CSAGGGLSYNEQFF.

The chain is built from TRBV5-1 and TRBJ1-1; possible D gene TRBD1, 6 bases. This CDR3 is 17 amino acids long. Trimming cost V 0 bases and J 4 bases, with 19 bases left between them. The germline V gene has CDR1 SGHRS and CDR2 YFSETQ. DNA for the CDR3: TGCGCCAGCAGCTTGGTCCCGACGGCGGGGGGCGGCACTGAAGCTTTCTTT. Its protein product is CASSLVPTAGGGTEAFF.

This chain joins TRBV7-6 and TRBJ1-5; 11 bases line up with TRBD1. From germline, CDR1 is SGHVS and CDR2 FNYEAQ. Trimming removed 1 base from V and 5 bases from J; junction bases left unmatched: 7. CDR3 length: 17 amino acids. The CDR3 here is CASSLEEAGQGDQPQHF. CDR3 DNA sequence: TGTGCCAGCAGCTTAGAAGAGGCGGGACAGGGGGATCAGCCCCAGCATTTT.